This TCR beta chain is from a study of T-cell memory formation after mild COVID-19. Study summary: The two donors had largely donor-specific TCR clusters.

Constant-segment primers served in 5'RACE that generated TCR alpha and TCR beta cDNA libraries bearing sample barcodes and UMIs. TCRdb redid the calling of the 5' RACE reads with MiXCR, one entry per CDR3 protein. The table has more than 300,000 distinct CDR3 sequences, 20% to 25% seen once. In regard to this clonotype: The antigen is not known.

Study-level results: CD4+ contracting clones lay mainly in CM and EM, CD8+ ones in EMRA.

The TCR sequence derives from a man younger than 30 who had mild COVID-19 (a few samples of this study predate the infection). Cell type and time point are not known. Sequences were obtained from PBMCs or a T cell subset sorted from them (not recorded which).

Here the CDR3 DNA reads TGTGCCAGCAGCCAACGAGGGACTAGCCGTTACAATGAGCAGTTCTTC. Translating gives CASSQRGTSRYNEQFF. The chain recombines TRBV7-3 with TRBJ2-1; TRBD2 aligns across 9 bases. V was pared by 5 bases and J by 4 bases, with 9 bases of the junction left unmatched. The germline gives CDR1 SGHTA, CDR2 FQGTGA. The CDR3 runs 16 residues.